Listed below are T cell receptor beta chains from one sample, sequenced in a study of siplizumab effects on memory and regulatory T cells. Data came from immunoSEQ multiplex PCR; TCRdb stores just in-frame clones and leaves some out. The profile covers about 100,000 clones, with approximately 94% appearing a single time and 1% to 1.5% taken by the ten largest. The sample was non-Treg CD4+ T cells sorted from blood. The receptors were gathered from a human donor in good health. Each CDR3 is given with its conserved first and last residue. Fields, in order: V gene, CDR3 length, J gene, D gene, clone size, CDR3 protein, CDR3 DNA. A D gene is named only where the DNA matches it firmly. Clone size is shown for a subset of rows, as once, few, many or a class of expanded clone.

V: TRBV1; length: 17; J: TRBJ1-2; D: NA; size: NA; CDR3: CTSSQDRDRVIDYGYTF; DNA: TGCACCAGCAGCCAAGATAGAGACAGGGTGATCGACTATGGCTACACCTTC
V: TRBV18; length: 16; J: TRBJ2-5; D: TRBD1; size: NA; CDR3: CASSPRGDRGKETQYF; DNA: TGTGCCAGCTCACCACGGGGGGACAGGGGAAAAGAGACCCAGTACTTC
V: TRBV11-3; length: 14; J: TRBJ2-2; D: NA; size: NA; CDR3: CASSLARSTGELFF; DNA: TGTGCCAGCAGCTTAGCTAGGTCCACCGGGGAGCTGTTTTTT
V: TRBV19; length: 16; J: TRBJ1-2; D: NA; size: NA; CDR3: CASSRAGTRGSYGYTF; DNA: TGTGCCAGTAGTAGAGCCGGGACGAGAGGCTCCTATGGCTACACCTTC
V: TRBV15; length: 14; J: TRBJ2-5; D: TRBD2; size: NA; CDR3: CATSPGLGAETQYF; DNA: TGTGCCACCAGTCCGGGACTAGGGGCGGAGACCCAGTACTTC
V: TRBV6-1; length: 15; J: TRBJ1-5; D: NA; size: few; CDR3: CASTLGVYSNQPQHF; DNA: TGTGCCAGCACTTTAGGTGTTTATAGCAATCAGCCCCAGCATTTT
V: TRBV7-3; length: 17; J: TRBJ2-1; D: NA; size: NA; CDR3: CASSSTSGTLSYNEQFF; DNA: TGTGCCAGCAGCTCAACCTCCGGGACCCTCAGCTACAATGAGCAGTTCTTC
V: TRBV7-2; length: 13; J: TRBJ2-4; D: NA; size: NA; CDR3: CASSLNRQNIQYF; DNA: TGTGCCAGCAGCTTAAACAGGCAGAACATTCAGTACTTC
V: TRBV10-1; length: 16; J: TRBJ2-5; D: TRBD1; size: NA; CDR3: CASSESRTGSEETQYF; DNA: TGCGCCAGCAGTGAGTCCAGGACAGGGTCGGAGGAGACCCAGTACTTC
V: TRBV2; length: 16; J: TRBJ2-3; D: NA; size: NA; CDR3: CASSDIRGTYTDAQYF; DNA: TGTGCCAGCAGTGATATACGGGGAACCTACACAGATGCGCAGTATTTT
V: TRBV5-4; length: 15; J: TRBJ1-4; D: NA; size: NA; CDR3: CASSLAEGLGQKLFF; DNA: TGTGCCAGCAGCTTGGCCGAGGGGTTGGGGCAAAAACTGTTTTTT
V: TRBV6-5; length: 14; J: TRBJ2-3; D: TRBD2; size: NA; CDR3: CASSSGTSGDTQYF; DNA: TGTGCCAGCAGCTCCGGGACTAGCGGAGATACGCAGTATTTT
V: TRBV7-2; length: 16; J: TRBJ2-2; D: TRBD2; size: NA; CDR3: CASSSTSGSGGGELFF; DNA: TGTGCCAGCAGCTCGACTAGCGGGAGTGGTGGGGGGGAGCTGTTTTTT
V: TRBV6-5; length: 13; J: TRBJ2-5; D: NA; size: NA; CDR3: CASSYSFQETQYF; DNA: TGTGCCAGCAGTTACAGTTTCCAAGAGACCCAGTACTTC
V: TRBV11-3; length: 13; J: TRBJ2-7; D: NA; size: NA; CDR3: CASSSDGEHEQYF; DNA: TGTGCCAGCAGCTCCGACGGCGAACACGAGCAGTACTTC
V: TRBV5-1; length: 16; J: TRBJ1-5; D: NA; size: NA; CDR3: CASSLGGSGGNQPQHF; DNA: TGCGCCAGCAGCTTGGGCGGGTCTGGGGGCAATCAGCCCCAGCATTTT
V: TRBV5-3; length: 16; J: TRBJ2-2; D: TRBD2; size: NA; CDR3: CARSPPAGENTGELFF; DNA: TGTGCCAGAAGCCCACCGGCGGGGGAGAACACCGGGGAGCTGTTTTTT
V: TRBV13; length: 14; J: TRBJ1-4; D: NA; size: NA; CDR3: CASSLRTRGFELFF; DNA: TGTGCCAGCAGCTTGCGGACGAGGGGTTTTGAACTGTTTTTT
V: TRBV4-1; length: 16; J: TRBJ2-7; D: TRBD2; size: NA; CDR3: CASSQEARLAIYEQYF; DNA: TGCGCCAGCAGCCAAGAAGCGAGACTAGCGATTTACGAGCAGTACTTC
V: TRBV28; length: 13; J: TRBJ1-1; D: NA; size: NA; CDR3: CASSFQVNAEAFF; DNA: TGTGCCAGCAGTTTCCAGGTTAACGCTGAAGCTTTCTTT
V: TRBV4-2; length: 16; J: TRBJ2-1; D: NA; size: NA; CDR3: CASSHRRETQANEQFF; DNA: TGTGCCAGCAGCCATCGTAGGGAGACACAAGCTAATGAGCAGTTCTTC
V: TRBV7-9; length: 14; J: TRBJ2-2; D: NA; size: NA; CDR3: CASSSTELPGELFF; DNA: TGTGCCAGCAGCTCGACTGAATTACCCGGGGAGCTGTTTTTT
V: TRBV4-1; length: 16; J: TRBJ2-3; D: TRBD1; size: NA; CDR3: CASSQDRGPSTDTQYF; DNA: TGCGCCAGCAGCCAAGATAGGGGGCCCAGCACGGATACGCAGTATTTT
V: TRBV2; length: 13; J: TRBJ1-1; D: NA; size: NA; CDR3: CASSERTDIKAFF; DNA: TGTGCCAGCAGTGAAAGGACGGACATAAAAGCTTTCTTT
V: TRBV7-6; length: 16; J: TRBJ2-3; D: TRBD2; size: NA; CDR3: CASSSLAGGGTDTQYF; DNA: TGTGCCAGCAGCTCCTTGGCGGGGGGGGGCACAGATACGCAGTATTTT
V: TRBV7-9; length: 16; J: TRBJ2-7; D: NA; size: once; CDR3: CASSLAPAGYPYEQYF; DNA: TGTGCCAGCAGCTTAGCCCCAGCGGGTTACCCCTACGAGCAGTACTTC
V: TRBV2; length: 16; J: TRBJ1-6; D: NA; size: NA; CDR3: CASSESRGAFGSPLHF; DNA: TGTGCCAGCAGTGAATCAAGGGGCGCGTTTGGGTCACCCCTCCACTTT
V: TRBV18; length: 15; J: TRBJ1-2; D: TRBD1; size: NA; CDR3: CASSPTQGANYGYTF; DNA: TGTGCCAGCTCACCAACACAGGGGGCTAACTATGGCTACACCTTC
V: TRBV4-2; length: 17; J: TRBJ2-1; D: TRBD2; size: NA; CDR3: CASSQDASGSADNEQFF; DNA: TGTGCCAGCAGCCAAGATGCTAGCGGGAGCGCTGACAATGAGCAGTTCTTC
V: TRBV19; length: 15; J: TRBJ2-1; D: TRBD2; size: NA; CDR3: CATETSGRARNEQFF; DNA: TGTGCCACCGAGACTAGCGGGAGGGCCCGGAATGAGCAGTTCTTC
V: TRBV7-8; length: 16; J: TRBJ2-3; D: TRBD2; size: NA; CDR3: CASSLFLADRTDTQYF; DNA: TGTGCCAGCAGCTTATTTCTAGCGGACCGCACAGATACGCAGTATTTT
V: TRBV5-1; length: 13; J: TRBJ2-5; D: NA; size: NA; CDR3: CASSQRFKETQYF; DNA: TGCGCCAGCAGCCAGCGTTTCAAAGAGACCCAGTACTTC
V: TRBV14; length: 13; J: TRBJ2-7; D: NA; size: NA; CDR3: CASSPPTGNEQYF; DNA: TGTGCCAGCAGCCCCCCCACAGGTAACGAGCAGTACTTC
V: TRBV6-6; length: 14; J: TRBJ2-5; D: NA; size: NA; CDR3: CASTNQRLVGNQYF; DNA: TGTGCCAGCACCAATCAAAGACTAGTTGGTAACCAGTACTTC
V: TRBV5-1; length: 15; J: TRBJ2-1; D: NA; size: NA; CDR3: CASSQGRSSYNEQFF; DNA: TGCGCCAGCAGCCAAGGCCGGAGCTCCTACAATGAGCAGTTCTTC
V: TRBV6-5; length: 14; J: TRBJ2-1; D: NA; size: NA; CDR3: CASSYSQTYNEQFF; DNA: TGTGCCAGCAGTTACTCGCAGACCTACAATGAGCAGTTCTTC
V: TRBV2; length: 15; J: TRBJ1-5; D: NA; size: NA; CDR3: CASRDRDLSNQPQHF; DNA: TGTGCCAGCAGGGACCGGGACCTTAGCAATCAGCCCCAGCATTTT
V: TRBV27; length: 14; J: TRBJ2-5; D: TRBD2; size: NA; CDR3: CASRLAGAMETQYF; DNA: TGTGCCAGCAGACTAGCGGGAGCTATGGAGACCCAGTACTTC
V: TRBV5-4; length: 15; J: TRBJ1-2; D: TRBD1; size: NA; CDR3: CASSVTGGHRYGYTF; DNA: TGTGCCAGCAGCGTGACAGGGGGGCATCGCTATGGCTACACCTTC
V: TRBV2; length: 16; J: TRBJ2-6; D: NA; size: NA; CDR3: CASRGDGSTGANVLTF; DNA: TGTGCCAGCAGGGGCGACGGTTCAACCGGGGCCAACGTCCTGACTTTC
V: TRBV6-1; length: 15; J: TRBJ2-3; D: NA; size: NA; CDR3: CASSANGFYTDTQYF; DNA: TGTGCCAGCAGCGCCAATGGGTTTTACACAGATACGCAGTATTTT
V: TRBV19; length: 17; J: TRBJ2-2; D: NA; size: NA; CDR3: CASSIVGSGAITGELFF; DNA: TGTGCCAGTAGTATAGTGGGGAGCGGAGCAATCACCGGGGAGCTGTTTTTT
V: TRBV13; length: 13; J: TRBJ2-7; D: NA; size: NA; CDR3: CASSLQGGNEQYF; DNA: TGTGCCAGCAGCTTACAGGGGGGCAACGAGCAGTACTTC
V: TRBV19; length: 18; J: TRBJ1-3; D: NA; size: NA; CDR3: CASSIEAPYVISGNTIYF; DNA: TGTGCCAGTAGTATAGAGGCCCCCTACGTGATCTCTGGAAACACCATATATTTT
V: TRBV6-5; length: 15; J: TRBJ2-7; D: TRBD2; size: NA; CDR3: CASTESGTRGYEQYF; DNA: TGTGCCAGCACCGAATCCGGGACTAGGGGCTACGAGCAGTACTTC
V: TRBV19; length: 13; J: TRBJ2-3; D: TRBD2; size: NA; CDR3: CASTSPSGNTQYF; DNA: TGTGCCAGTACTAGCCCTAGCGGGAATACGCAGTATTTT
V: TRBV6-5; length: 13; J: TRBJ2-7; D: NA; size: NA; CDR3: CASGVRQLYEQYF; DNA: TGTGCCAGCGGGGTGAGGCAGCTCTACGAGCAGTACTTC
V: TRBV9; length: 15; J: TRBJ2-1; D: NA; size: NA; CDR3: CASSVGVVVDNEQFF; DNA: TGTGCCAGCAGCGTAGGGGTAGTTGTGGACAATGAGCAGTTCTTC
V: TRBV9; length: 18; J: TRBJ2-2; D: TRBD2; size: NA; CDR3: CASSITSGRAEFTGELFF; DNA: TGTGCCAGCAGCATCACTAGCGGGAGGGCGGAGTTTACCGGGGAGCTGTTTTTT
V: TRBV7-8; length: 15; J: TRBJ2-6; D: NA; size: NA; CDR3: CASSLELLGANVLTF; DNA: TGTGCCAGCAGCTTAGAACTTCTTGGGGCCAACGTCCTGACTTTC
V: TRBV29-1; length: 14; J: TRBJ1-1; D: NA; size: NA; CDR3: CSVEDRALGTEAFF; DNA: TGCAGCGTTGAAGATAGGGCATTAGGCACTGAAGCTTTCTTT
V: TRBV27; length: 17; J: TRBJ1-6; D: TRBD1; size: NA; CDR3: CASSPLGNRGRVSPLHF; DNA: TGTGCCAGCAGCCCCTTGGGTAACAGGGGGCGCGTATCCCCCCTCCACTTT
V: TRBV6-6; length: 14; J: TRBJ1-2; D: NA; size: NA; CDR3: CASSHTDTNYGYTF; DNA: TGTGCCAGCAGCCATACAGACACGAACTATGGCTACACCTTC
V: TRBV5-4; length: 13; J: TRBJ2-5; D: TRBD2; size: NA; CDR3: CATSGRNGETQYF; DNA: TGTGCCACTAGCGGGAGAAATGGAGAGACCCAGTACTTC
V: TRBV9; length: 14; J: TRBJ2-7; D: TRBD1; size: NA; CDR3: CASSATGTAYEQYF; DNA: TGTGCCAGCAGCGCAACCGGGACAGCCTACGAGCAGTACTTC
V: TRBV4-1; length: 17; J: TRBJ1-5; D: TRBD1; size: few; CDR3: CASSHLLTGISNQPQHF; DNA: TGCGCCAGCAGCCACCTTCTGACAGGGATTAGCAATCAGCCCCAGCATTTT
V: TRBV30; length: 13; J: TRBJ2-7; D: NA; size: NA; CDR3: CAWRQDSSYEQYF; DNA: TGTGCCTGGAGGCAGGACAGTTCCTACGAGCAGTACTTC
V: TRBV7-9; length: 14; J: TRBJ2-7; D: TRBD1; size: NA; CDR3: CASSLQQGTYEQYF; DNA: TGTGCCAGCAGCTTACAACAGGGGACCTACGAGCAGTACTTC
V: TRBV6-5; length: 12; J: TRBJ1-5; D: TRBD1; size: NA; CDR3: CASSSRTGFQHF; DNA: TGTGCCAGCAGTTCTCGGACAGGCTTCCAGCATTTT
V: TRBV11-2; length: 16; J: TRBJ2-2; D: TRBD2; size: NA; CDR3: CASSPWTSGSHGELFF; DNA: TGTGCCAGCAGTCCATGGACTAGCGGGAGCCACGGGGAGCTGTTTTTT